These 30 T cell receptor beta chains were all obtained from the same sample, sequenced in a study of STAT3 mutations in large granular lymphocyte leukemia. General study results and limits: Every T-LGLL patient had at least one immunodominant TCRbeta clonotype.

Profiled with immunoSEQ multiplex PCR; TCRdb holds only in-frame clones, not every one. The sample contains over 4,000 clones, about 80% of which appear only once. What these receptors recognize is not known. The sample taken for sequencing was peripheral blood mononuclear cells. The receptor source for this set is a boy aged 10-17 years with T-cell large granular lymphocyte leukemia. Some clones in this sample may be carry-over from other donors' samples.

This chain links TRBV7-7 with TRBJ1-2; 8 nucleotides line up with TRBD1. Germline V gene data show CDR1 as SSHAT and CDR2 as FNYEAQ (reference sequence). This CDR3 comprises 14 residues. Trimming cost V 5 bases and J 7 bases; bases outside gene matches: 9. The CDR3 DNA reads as TGTGCCAGCAGCAGTCAAACAGGGGGATGTGGCTACACCTTC. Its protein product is CASSSQTGGCGYTF. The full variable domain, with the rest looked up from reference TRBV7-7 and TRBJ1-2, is GAGVSQSPRYKVTKRGQDVTLRCDPISSHATLYWYQQALGQGPEFLTYFNYEAQPDKSGLPSDRFSAERPEGSISTLTIQRTEQRDSAMYRCASSSQTGGCGYTFGSGTRLTVV.

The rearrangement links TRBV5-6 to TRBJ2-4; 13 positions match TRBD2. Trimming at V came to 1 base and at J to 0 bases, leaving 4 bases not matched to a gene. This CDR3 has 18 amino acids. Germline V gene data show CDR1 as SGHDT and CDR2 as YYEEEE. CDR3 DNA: TGTGCCAGCAGCTTGACTAGCGGGAGGGCCTTAGCCAAAAACATTCAGTACTTC. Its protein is CASSLTSGRALAKNIQYF. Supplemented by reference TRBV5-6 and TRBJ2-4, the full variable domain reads DAGVTQSPTHLIKTRGQQVTLRCSPKSGHDTVSWYQQALGQGPQFIFQYYEEEERQRGNFPDRFSGHQFPNYSSELNVNALLLGDSALYLCASSLTSGRALAKNIQYFGAGTRLSVL.

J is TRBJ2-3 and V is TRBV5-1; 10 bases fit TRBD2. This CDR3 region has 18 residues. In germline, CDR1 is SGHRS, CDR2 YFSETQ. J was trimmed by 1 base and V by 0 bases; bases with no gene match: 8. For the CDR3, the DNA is TGCGCCAGCAGCTTGGTGCCTAGCGGGGGTTTTCGCACAGATACGCAGTATTTT. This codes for CASSLVPSGGFRTDTQYF.

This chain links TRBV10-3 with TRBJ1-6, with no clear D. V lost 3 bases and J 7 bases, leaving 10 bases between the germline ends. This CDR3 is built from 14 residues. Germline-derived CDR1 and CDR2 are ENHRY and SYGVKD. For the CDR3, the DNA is TGTGCCATCAGTGACCTGGGGTCGAATTCACCCCTCCACTTT. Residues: CAISDLGSNSPLHF.

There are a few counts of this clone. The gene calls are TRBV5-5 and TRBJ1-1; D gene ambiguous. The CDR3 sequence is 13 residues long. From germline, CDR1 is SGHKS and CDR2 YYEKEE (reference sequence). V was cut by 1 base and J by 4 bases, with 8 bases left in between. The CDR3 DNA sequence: TGTGCCAGCAGCTTGCAGCCCCTCACTGAAGCTTTCTTT. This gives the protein CASSLQPLTEAFF.

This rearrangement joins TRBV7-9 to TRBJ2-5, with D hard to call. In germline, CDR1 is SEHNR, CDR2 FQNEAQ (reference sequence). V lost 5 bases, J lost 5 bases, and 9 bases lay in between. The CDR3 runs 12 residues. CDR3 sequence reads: CASSLLGETQYF. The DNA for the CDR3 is TGTGCCAGCAGCCTCCTGGGGGAGACCCAGTACTTC.

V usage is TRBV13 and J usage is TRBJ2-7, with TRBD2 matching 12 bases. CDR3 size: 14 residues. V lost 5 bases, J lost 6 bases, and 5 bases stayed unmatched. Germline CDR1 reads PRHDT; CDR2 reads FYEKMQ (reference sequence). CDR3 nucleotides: TGTGCCAGCAGCCTGACTAGCGGGAGAGCCGAGCAGTACTTC. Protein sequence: CASSLTSGRAEQYF.

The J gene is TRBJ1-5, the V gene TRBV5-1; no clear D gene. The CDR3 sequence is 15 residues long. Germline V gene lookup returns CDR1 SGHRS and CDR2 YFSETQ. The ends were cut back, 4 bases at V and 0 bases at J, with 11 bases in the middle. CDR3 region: CASSVTGNSNQPQHF. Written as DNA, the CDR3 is TGCGCCAGCAGCGTAACGGGGAATAGCAATCAGCCCCAGCATTTT.

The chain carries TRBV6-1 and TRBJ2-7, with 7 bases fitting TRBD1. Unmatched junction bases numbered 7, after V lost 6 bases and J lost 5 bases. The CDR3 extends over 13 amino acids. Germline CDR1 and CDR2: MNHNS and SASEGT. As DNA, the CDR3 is TGTGCCAGCAGGACCCCGACAGGGCACGAGCAGTACTTC. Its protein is CASRTPTGHEQYF.

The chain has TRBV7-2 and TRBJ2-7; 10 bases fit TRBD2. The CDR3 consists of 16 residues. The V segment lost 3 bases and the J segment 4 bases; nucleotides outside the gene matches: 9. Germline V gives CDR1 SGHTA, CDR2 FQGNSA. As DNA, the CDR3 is TGTGCCAGCAGCTTCATCTGGGCTAGCGGGGGTTACGAGCAGTACTTC. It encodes CASSFIWASGGYEQYF.

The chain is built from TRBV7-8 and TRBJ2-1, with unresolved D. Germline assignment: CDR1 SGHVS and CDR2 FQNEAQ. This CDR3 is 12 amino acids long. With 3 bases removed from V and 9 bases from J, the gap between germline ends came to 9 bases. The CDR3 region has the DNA TGTGCCAGCAGCTTGGGTCGAGTTGAGCAGTTCTTC. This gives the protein CASSLGRVEQFF.

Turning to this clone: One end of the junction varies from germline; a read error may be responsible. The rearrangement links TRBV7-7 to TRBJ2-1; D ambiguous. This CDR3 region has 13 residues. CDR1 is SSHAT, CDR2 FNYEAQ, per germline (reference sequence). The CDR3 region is CASSLDYTREQFF. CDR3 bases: TGTGCTAGCAGCTTAGATTACACACGTGAGCAGTTCTTC.

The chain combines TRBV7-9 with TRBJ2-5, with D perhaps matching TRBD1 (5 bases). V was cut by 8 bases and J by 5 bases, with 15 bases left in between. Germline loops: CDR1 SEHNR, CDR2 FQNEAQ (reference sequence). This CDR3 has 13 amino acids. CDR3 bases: TGTGCCAGCGGTGCCACGTCAGGGGAGACCCAGTACTTC. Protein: CASGATSGETQYF.

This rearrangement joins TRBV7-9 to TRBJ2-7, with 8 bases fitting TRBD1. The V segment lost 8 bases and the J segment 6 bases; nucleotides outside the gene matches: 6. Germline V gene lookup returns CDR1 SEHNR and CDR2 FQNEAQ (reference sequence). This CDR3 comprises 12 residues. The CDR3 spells CASGQGVGEQYF. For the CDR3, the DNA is TGTGCCAGCGGACAGGGCGTTGGCGAGCAGTACTTC.

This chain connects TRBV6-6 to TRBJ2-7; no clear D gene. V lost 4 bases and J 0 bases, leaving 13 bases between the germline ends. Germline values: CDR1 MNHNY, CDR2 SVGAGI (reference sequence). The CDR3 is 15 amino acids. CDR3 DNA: TGTGCCAGCAGTTCGCAGACGGTGAGCTCCTACGAGCAGTACTTC. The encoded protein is CASSSQTVSSYEQYF.

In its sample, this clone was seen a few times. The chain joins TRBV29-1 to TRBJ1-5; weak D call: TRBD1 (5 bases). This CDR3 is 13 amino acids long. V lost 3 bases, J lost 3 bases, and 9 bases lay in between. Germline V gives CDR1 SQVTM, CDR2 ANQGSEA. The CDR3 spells CSVEGGFNQPQHF. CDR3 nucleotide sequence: TGCAGCGTTGAGGGGGGTTTCAATCAGCCCCAGCATTTT.

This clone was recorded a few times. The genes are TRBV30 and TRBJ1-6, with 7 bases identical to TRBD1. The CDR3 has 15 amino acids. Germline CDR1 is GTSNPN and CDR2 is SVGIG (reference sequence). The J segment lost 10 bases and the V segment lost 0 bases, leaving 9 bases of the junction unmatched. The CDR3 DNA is TGTGCCTGGAGTGTTGACAGGGCAAGCAGCTCACCCCTCCACTTT. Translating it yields CAWSVDRASSSPLHF. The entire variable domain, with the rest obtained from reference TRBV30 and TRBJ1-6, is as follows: SQTIHQWPATLVQPVGSPLSLECTVEGTSNPNLYWYRQAAGRGLQLLFYSVGIGQISSEVPQNLSASRPQDRQFILSSKKLLLSDSGFYLCAWSVDRASSSPLHFGNGTRLTVT.

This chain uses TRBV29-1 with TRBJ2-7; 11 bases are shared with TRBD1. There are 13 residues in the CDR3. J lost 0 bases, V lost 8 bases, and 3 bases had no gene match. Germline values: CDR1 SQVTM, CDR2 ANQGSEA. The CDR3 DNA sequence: TGCAGCTATGGGACAGGGGGCTCCTACGAGCAGTACTTC. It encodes CSYGTGGSYEQYF.

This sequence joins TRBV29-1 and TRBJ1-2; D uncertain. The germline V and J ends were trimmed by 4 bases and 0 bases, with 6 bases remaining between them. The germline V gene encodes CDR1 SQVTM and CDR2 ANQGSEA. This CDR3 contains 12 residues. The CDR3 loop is CSVVSSNYGYTF. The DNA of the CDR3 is TGCAGCGTTGTCAGTTCTAACTATGGCTACACCTTC.

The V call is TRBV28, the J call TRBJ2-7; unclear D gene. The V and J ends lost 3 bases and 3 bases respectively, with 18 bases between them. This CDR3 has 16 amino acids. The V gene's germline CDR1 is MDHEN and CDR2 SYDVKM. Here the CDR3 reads CASSFRSQTEHYEQYF. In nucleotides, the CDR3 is TGTGCCAGCAGTTTCAGATCACAGACTGAACACTACGAGCAGTACTTC.

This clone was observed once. CDR3 in amino acids: CATTGRAGYEQYF. In nucleotides, the CDR3 is TGTGCCACCACCGGCAGGGCGGGCTACGAGCAGTACTTC. The chain uses TRBV6-6 and TRBJ2-7; D assignment may be TRBD1 or TRBD2 (5 bases each). Germline values: CDR1 MNHNY, CDR2 SVGAGI (reference sequence). The CDR3 sequence is 13 residues long. Deletions cut 10 bases from V and 3 bases from J, with 16 bases between.

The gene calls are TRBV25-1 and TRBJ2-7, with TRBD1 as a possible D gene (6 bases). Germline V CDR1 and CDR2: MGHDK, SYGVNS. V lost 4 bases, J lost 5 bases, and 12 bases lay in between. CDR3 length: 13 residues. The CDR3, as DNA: TGTGCCAGCAGTGGCAGGGGAGAGGACGAGCAGTACTTC. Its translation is CASSGRGEDEQYF.

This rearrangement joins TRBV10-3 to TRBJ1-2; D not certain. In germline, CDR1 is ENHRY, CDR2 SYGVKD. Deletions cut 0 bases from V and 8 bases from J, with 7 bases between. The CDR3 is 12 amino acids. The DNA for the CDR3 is TGTGCCATCAGTGAGTCGATGGGGGGCTACACCTTC. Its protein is CAISESMGGYTF.

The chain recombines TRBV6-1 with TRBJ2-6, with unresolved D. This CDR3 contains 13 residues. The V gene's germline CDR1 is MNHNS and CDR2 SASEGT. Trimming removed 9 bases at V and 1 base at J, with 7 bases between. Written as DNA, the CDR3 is TGTGCCAGTCGCCCATCTGGGGCCAACGTCCTGACTTTC. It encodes CASRPSGANVLTF.

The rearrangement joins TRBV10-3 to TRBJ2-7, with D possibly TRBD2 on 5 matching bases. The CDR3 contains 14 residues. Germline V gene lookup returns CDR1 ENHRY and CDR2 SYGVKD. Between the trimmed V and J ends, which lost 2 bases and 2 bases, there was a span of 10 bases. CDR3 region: CAISEQRITYEQYF. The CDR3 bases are TGTGCCATCAGTGAGCAGCGGATTACCTACGAGCAGTACTTC.

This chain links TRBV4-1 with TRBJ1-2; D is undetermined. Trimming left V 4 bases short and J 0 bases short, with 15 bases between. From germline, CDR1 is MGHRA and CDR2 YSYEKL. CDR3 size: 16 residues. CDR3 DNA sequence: TGCGCCAGCAGCCCTGACTCGAGCCCCACTAACTATGGCTACACCTTC. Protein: CASSPDSSPTNYGYTF.

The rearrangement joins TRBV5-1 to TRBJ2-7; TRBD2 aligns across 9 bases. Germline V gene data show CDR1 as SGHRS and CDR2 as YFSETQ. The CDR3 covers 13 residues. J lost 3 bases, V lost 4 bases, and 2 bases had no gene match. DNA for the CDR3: TGCGCCAGCAGCGGTAGCGGGAGCTACGAGCAGTACTTC. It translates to CASSGSGSYEQYF.

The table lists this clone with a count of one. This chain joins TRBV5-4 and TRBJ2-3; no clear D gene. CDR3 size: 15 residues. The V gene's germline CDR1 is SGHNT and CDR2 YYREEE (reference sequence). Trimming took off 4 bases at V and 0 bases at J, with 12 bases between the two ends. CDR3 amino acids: CASSEDSRSTDTQYF. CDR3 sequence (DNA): TGTGCCAGCAGCGAAGACTCTCGTAGCACAGATACGCAGTATTTT. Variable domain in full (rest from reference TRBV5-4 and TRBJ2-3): ETGVTQSPTHLIKTRGQQVTLRCSSQSGHNTVSWYQQALGQGPQFIFQYYREEENGRGNFPPRFSGLQFPNYSSELNVNALELDDSALYLCASSEDSRSTDTQYFGPGTRLTVL.

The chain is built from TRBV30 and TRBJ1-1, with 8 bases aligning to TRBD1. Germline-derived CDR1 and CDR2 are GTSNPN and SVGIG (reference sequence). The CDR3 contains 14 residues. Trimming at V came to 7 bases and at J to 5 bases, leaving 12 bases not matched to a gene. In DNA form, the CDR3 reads TGTGCCTTATCTGACAGGGGAGTAGGAACTGAAGCTTTCTTT. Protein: CALSDRGVGTEAFF.

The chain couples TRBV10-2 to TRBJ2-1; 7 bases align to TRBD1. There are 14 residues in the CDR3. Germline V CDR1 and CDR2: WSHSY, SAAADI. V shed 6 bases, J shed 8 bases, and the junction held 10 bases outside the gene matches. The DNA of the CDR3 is TGCGCCAGCAGAAGTTTAGTTCAGGGGGATGAGCAGTTCTTC. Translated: CASRSLVQGDEQFF.